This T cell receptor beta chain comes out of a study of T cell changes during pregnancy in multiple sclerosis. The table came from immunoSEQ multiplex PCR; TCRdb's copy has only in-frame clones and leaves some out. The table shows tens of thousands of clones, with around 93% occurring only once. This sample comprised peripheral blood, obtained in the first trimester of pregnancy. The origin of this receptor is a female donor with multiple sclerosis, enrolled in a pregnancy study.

The CDR3 region is CASSYSYSSYEQYF. The CDR3, as DNA: TGTGCCAGCAGTTACTCGTACAGTTCCTACGAGCAGTACTTC. This chain links TRBV6-5 with TRBJ2-7; D gene uncertain. V was trimmed by 0 bases and J by 1 base, leaving 7 bases between them. In germline, CDR1 is MNHEY, CDR2 SVGAGI. The CDR3 has 14 amino acids.